The clone carrying this T cell receptor (beta chain) was recorded at least ten times. Its antigen remains unidentified. Each individual donor underwent a draw of approximately 10 milliliters of peripheral blood. These data belong to a study of blood T cells in healthy people across ages. Study findings and constraints: Estimated diversity, derived from one million T cells, was regarded as an underestimate. Both naive CD4+ cell counts and diversity were greater in long-lived donors than in aged donors.

The CDR3 spans 12 residues. Between the trimmed V and J ends, which lost 3 bases and 6 bases, there was a span of 3 bases. Germline V lookup: CDR1 MNHEY, CDR2 SMNVEV (reference sequence). PCR was performed a second time for about 7 to 11 cycles using a sample-barcoded 5' primer and a J-beta primer mix. The template-switch adaptor, which had 12 random nucleotides, put a tag on each cDNA molecule. TCRdb re-derived calls from the 5' RACE reads in MiXCR, one entry per CDR3 protein. The repertoire consists of more than 800,000 distinct CDR3 sequences, with 29% occurring once and the leading ten covering roughly 17%.

The source material was blood. The rearrangement joins TRBV27 to TRBJ1-6; D not certain. The TCR originated in a woman aged 80 or over in good health. CDR3: CASSFLNSPLHF. The DNA of the CDR3 is TGTGCCAGCAGTTTTCTTAATTCACCCCTCCACTTT.